This is a list of T cell receptor beta chains from one sample in a study of Ad26.COV2.S vaccination and SARS-CoV-2 variants. Using immunoSEQ multiplex PCR, the repertoire was profiled, and TCRdb retains in-frame clones only, with some absent. The sample holds a few hundred thousand clones; approximately 87% are singletons and the top ten take around 3.6%. The sequences come from peripheral blood, collected in a trial of Ad26.COV2.S vaccine versus placebo. The receptor set was obtained from a person between 18 and 59 years old who received the Ad26.COV2.S COVID-19 vaccine or a placebo. Each CDR3 is given with its conserved first and last residue. D genes are given only for firm matches. Expanded clones get a size class; other rows say once, few or many, or leave the size out.

TRBD1 | TRBJ2-7 | TRBV2 | NA | TGTGCCAGCAGTTATACAGGGGGCTTGGACGAGCAGTACTTC | CASSYTGGLDEQYF
NA | TRBJ1-6 | TRBV2 | NA | TGTGCCAGCTTGCGGGACGGAAATTCACCCCTCCACTTT | CASLRDGNSPLHF
NA | TRBJ1-5 | TRBV7-8 | NA | TGTGCCAGCAGCACTGGGGGCATCTCTCATGAGGGGAATCAGCCCCAGCATTTT | CASSTGGISHEGNQPQHF
TRBD2 | TRBJ2-3 | TRBV28 | NA | TGTGCCAGCAGAGAGGGACTAGGGGGCACAGATACGCAGTATTTT | CASREGLGGTDTQYF
TRBD1 | TRBJ1-6 | TRBV4-3 | NA | TGCGCCAGCAGCCAAGCCGGGACAGGGTATTCACCCCTCCACTTT | CASSQAGTGYSPLHF
TRBD1 | TRBJ2-7 | TRBV7-8 | NA | TGTGCCAGCAGCTTATGGGCCGGAGCAGGGGGCGAGCAGTACTTC | CASSLWAGAGGEQYF
NA | TRBJ1-4 | TRBV6-2/TRBV6-3 | NA | TGTGCCAGCAGTTACGCCGGGGAAAAACTGTTTTTT | CASSYAGEKLFF
NA | TRBJ2-7 | TRBV29-1 | NA | TGCAGCGCCCTTAACAGGGCCAACGAGCAGTACTTC | CSALNRANEQYF
NA | TRBJ2-3 | TRBV12-3/TRBV12-4 | once | TGTGCCAGCAGTTTGGGGGCGGGGGATACGCAGTATTTT | CASSLGAGDTQYF
TRBD2 | TRBJ2-2 | TRBV11-3 | NA | TGTGCCAGCAGCTTAGGCGGGGGAAACACCGGGGAGCTGTTTTTT | CASSLGGGNTGELFF
NA | TRBJ2-4 | TRBV28 | NA | TGTGCCAGCAGCCCTCCCGGAAACATTCAGTACTTC | CASSPPGNIQYF
TRBD2 | TRBJ2-7 | TRBV27 | NA | TGTGCCAGCAGCCTCGGTCGGGGGGTGGACGAGCAGTACTTC | CASSLGRGVDEQYF
TRBD1 | TRBJ1-1 | TRBV10-2 | NA | TGCGCCAGCAGTGAATCAAGACAGGGGAACACTGAAGCTTTCTTT | CASSESRQGNTEAFF
NA | TRBJ2-1 | TRBV7-2 | once | TGTGCCAGCAGCCCCGTCGGCGGGCACTACAATGAGCAGTTCTTC | CASSPVGGHYNEQFF
TRBD2 | TRBJ2-3 | TRBV20-1 | once | TGCAGTGCTAGTTCGGGACTAGTCCTAGATACGCAGTATTTT | CSASSGLVLDTQYF
NA | TRBJ1-1 | TRBV19 | NA | TGTGCCAGTAGTATTTTTGGGGGGAACACTGAAGCTTTCTTT | CASSIFGGNTEAFF
NA | TRBJ1-3 | TRBV4-2 | few | TGTGCCAGCAGCCAACTCCCCGCGGACACCATATATTTT | CASSQLPADTIYF
TRBD1 | TRBJ2-7 | TRBV28 | NA | TGTGCCAGCAGTTTTAGGGGACAGTACTACGAGCAGTACTTC | CASSFRGQYYEQYF
NA | TRBJ2-2 | TRBV15 | NA | TGTGCCACCAGCTGGTCCAGGGGGAACACCGGGGAGCTGTTTTTT | CATSWSRGNTGELFF
TRBD2 | TRBJ2-3 | TRBV20-1 | NA | TGCAGTGCTAGTCCCGGGGGGGGAGATACGCAGTATTTT | CSASPGGGDTQYF
NA | TRBJ1-5 | TRBV11-2 | NA | TGTGCCAGCAGCTTAGGGGTGGGACAGCCCCAGCATTTT | CASSLGVGQPQHF
NA | TRBJ2-5 | TRBV5-4 | NA | TGTGCCAGCAGCTTTTCAGGTTCAGAGACCCAGTACTTC | CASSFSGSETQYF
NA | TRBJ2-7 | TRBV7-9 | NA | TGTGCCAGCAGCCCCCCCTCAGGGGACGAGCAGTACTTC | CASSPPSGDEQYF
TRBD1 | TRBJ1-2 | TRBV2 | NA | TGTGCCAGCAGGCGTGAAGGACAGGGCAACTATGGCTACACCTTC | CASRREGQGNYGYTF
NA | TRBJ2-7 | TRBV7-3 | once | TGTGCCAGCAGCTTAACAGGCAGGGATCAGTACTTC | CASSLTGRDQYF
TRBD1 | TRBJ1-5 | TRBV10-3 | NA | TGTGCCATCAGTACAGGGGGCCCGCATAGCAATCAGCCCCAGCATTTT | CAISTGGPHSNQPQHF
TRBD1 | TRBJ1-2 | TRBV4-3 | NA | TGCGCCAGCAGCCAAGTTTTGGGACAGTCCTATGGCTACACCTTC | CASSQVLGQSYGYTF
TRBD2 | TRBJ2-2 | TRBV27 | NA | TGTGCCAGCAGTTGGAATCAGCGGGGGGGCCACGGGGAGCTGTTTTTT | CASSWNQRGGHGELFF
NA | TRBJ1-3 | TRBV13 | NA | TGTGCCAGCAGCTTAGTACCAGGGCCTGGAAACACCATATATTTT | CASSLVPGPGNTIYF
NA | TRBJ2-7 | TRBV6-5 | NA | TGTGCCAGCACCACCCATAGGGGCCAGTCCTACGAGCAGTACTTC | CASTTHRGQSYEQYF
NA | TRBJ2-1 | TRBV7-7 | NA | TGTGCCAGCAGCCCTTCGGACGGGAGCTCCTACAATGAGCAGTTCTTC | CASSPSDGSSYNEQFF
NA | TRBJ1-1 | TRBV6-2/TRBV6-3 | NA | TGTGCCAGCAGTCACCCCTGGATGAACACTGAAGCTTTCTTT | CASSHPWMNTEAFF
NA | TRBJ2-1 | TRBV19 | once | TGTGCCACGGGGGCTAGCTCCTACAATGAGCAGTTCTTC | CATGASSYNEQFF
TRBD1 | TRBJ2-5 | TRBV4-1 | NA | TGCGCCAGCAGCCTCCGGGACAGGCAAGAGACCCAGTACTTC | CASSLRDRQETQYF
NA | TRBJ2-7 | TRBV3-1/TRBV3-2 | NA | TGTGCCAGCAGCCGCATCGATTTGTTCGGGGTCTCCGGCGAGCAGTACTTC | CASSRIDLFGVSGEQYF
TRBD2 | TRBJ2-3 | TRBV24-1 | NA | TGTGCCACCAGTGACGCTCTGGGGGGGGGCACAGATACGCAGTATTTT | CATSDALGGGTDTQYF